This TCR beta chain stems from a study of neurological immune-mediated disorders. The germline V gene has CDR1 SEHNR and CDR2 FQNEAQ (reference sequence). The CDR3 covers 13 residues. The V end lost 1 base, the J end lost 10 bases, and 11 bases lay between the germline ends. Overall study results and limits: Because no CDR3 amino acid sequences were shared across subjects by expanded clones, private repertoires were suggested in all groups. Multiple sclerosis, the disease with the least TCR clonal expansion, fell below healthy controls, whereas HTLV-1-associated myelopathy showed the most.

This clonotype was found many times. Its specificity is not known. The cDNA was generated through 5'RACE incorporating 10-nucleotide random UMIs. MiXCR was run by TCRdb on the 5' RACE reads, yielding one entry per CDR3 protein. The sample has 55,000 to 75,000 distinct CDR3 sequences, about 13% seen once. The unsorted libraries were made from 2 million PBMCs kept at -80 C. The TCR was taken from a woman in her sixties with HTLV-1-associated myelopathy (HAM/TSP). Source material: PBMCs. The chain joins TRBV7-9 to TRBJ2-1, with D tentatively TRBD2 (5 bases). CDR3 in amino acids: CASSLGLAAEQFF. The CDR3, as DNA: TGTGCCAGCAGCTTAGGGCTAGCAGCCGAGCAGTTCTTC.